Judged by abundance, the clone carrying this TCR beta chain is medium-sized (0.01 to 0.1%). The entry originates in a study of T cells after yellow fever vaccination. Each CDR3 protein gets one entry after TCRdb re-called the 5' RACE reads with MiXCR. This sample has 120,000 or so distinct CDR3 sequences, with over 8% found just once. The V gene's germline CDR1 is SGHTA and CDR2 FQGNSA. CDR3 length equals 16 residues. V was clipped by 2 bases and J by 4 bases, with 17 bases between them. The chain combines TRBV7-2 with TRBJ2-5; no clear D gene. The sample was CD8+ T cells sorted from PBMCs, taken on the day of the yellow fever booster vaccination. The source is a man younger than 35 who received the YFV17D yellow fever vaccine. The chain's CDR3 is CASSLWDTGPLETQYF. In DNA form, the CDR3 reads TGTGCCAGCAGCTTATGGGATACTGGCCCCCTAGAGACCCAGTACTTC.